The clone carrying this T cell receptor (beta chain) has a single count. The antigen remains undetermined. The sample belongs to a study of T cells in Graves' hyperthyroidism and ophthalmopathy. Study-wide findings and caveats: Before onset, by a median of about seven months, the model predicted ophthalmopathy.

From RNA transcripts, TCR beta CDR3 regions were amplified. Carried out on the TCR CDR3, a first-round RT-PCR used the HTBI primer set. A single record per CDR3 protein comes from TCRdb applying MiXCR to the multiplex PCR reads. The sample records nearly 600,000 distinct CDR3 sequences, about 15% being singletons. Trimming took 4 bases from V and 2 from J; bases not matched to a gene: 11. The CDR3 has 18 residues. Those with hyperthyroidism were 18 to 65 years old, newly diagnosed, and ill for under 2 months. Diagnosis rested on symptoms, serum thyroxine and TRAb, thyroid ultrasound, and orbital computed tomography. PBMCs were sourced from roughly 9.3 ml fresh peripheral blood.

Material for sequencing was blood. This clonotype originated in a young woman with Graves' hyperthyroidism that later progressed to Graves' ophthalmopathy. This chain joins TRBV12-3 or TRBV12-4 and TRBJ1-2; 12 positions match TRBD1. The CDR3 coding sequence is TGTGCCAGCAGTTCCGGGGATTCGGGACAGGGGGCAAACTATGGCTACACCTTC. It codes for CASSSGDSGQGANYGYTF.